This T cell receptor (beta chain) was identified in a study of radiation and T cells in renal cell carcinoma. For the study at large: Nephrectomy followed 15 Gy stereotactic body radiation by 4 weeks. Overall study findings and caveats: Without pretreatment biopsies, baseline tumor clonotype presence was undetermined.

The table came from immunoSEQ multiplex PCR; TCRdb's copy has only in-frame clones and leaves some out. The sample includes around 94,000 clones, about 88% of them seen just once. Notes on this clone: Its antigen remains unidentified.

Germline CDR1 SGHVS, CDR2 FQNEAQ. Trimming took off 3 bases at V and 6 bases at J, with 4 bases between the two ends. The CDR3 spans 11 residues. Time point denoted: baseline pretreatment blood. Noted treatment: 15 Gy SBRT to primary tumor, nephrectomy 4 weeks later. After SBRT, blood was collected at 2 and 4 weeks, plus baseline. This renal cell carcinoma was of the clear cell type. The V gene is TRBV7-8, the J gene TRBJ2-3, with D hard to call. Specimen: blood, collected from a patient whose treatment included radiotherapy and nephrectomy. The sequence derives from a man aged 50-60 years with renal cell carcinoma. CDR3 loop: CASSFQDTQYF. CDR3 nucleotide sequence: TGTGCCAGCAGCTTCCAGGATACGCAGTATTTT.